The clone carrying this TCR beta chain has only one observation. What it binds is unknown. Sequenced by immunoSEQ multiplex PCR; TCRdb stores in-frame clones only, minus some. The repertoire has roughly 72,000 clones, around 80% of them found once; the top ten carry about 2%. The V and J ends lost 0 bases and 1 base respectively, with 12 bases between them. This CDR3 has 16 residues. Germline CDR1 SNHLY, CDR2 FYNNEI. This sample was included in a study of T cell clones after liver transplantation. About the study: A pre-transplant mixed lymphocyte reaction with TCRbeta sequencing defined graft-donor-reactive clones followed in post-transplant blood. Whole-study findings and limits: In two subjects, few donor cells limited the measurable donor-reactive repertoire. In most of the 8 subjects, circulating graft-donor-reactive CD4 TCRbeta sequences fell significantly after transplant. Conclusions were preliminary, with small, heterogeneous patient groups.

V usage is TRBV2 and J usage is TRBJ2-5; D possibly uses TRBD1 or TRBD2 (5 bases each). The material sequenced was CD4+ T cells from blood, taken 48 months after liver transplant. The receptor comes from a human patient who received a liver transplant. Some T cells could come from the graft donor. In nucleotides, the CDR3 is TGTGCCAGCAGTGAAGCTGGGTCGGGACCCCAAGAGACCCAGTACTTC. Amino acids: CASSEAGSGPQETQYF.